The 8 T cell receptor beta chains reported below all come from one sample, sequenced in a study of tumor-infiltrating lymphocytes in primary liver carcinoma. DNA and RNA were both co-extracted from 20-30 mg of bulk tissue that had not been sorted. A primer matching the constant region was used to make TCR beta cDNA from 500 to 650 ng of total RNA. Investigators got TCR beta libraries out of three nested multiplex PCR rounds, done with slightly modified ARM-PCR. TRBV1-TRBV30 forward primers paired with a C-beta reverse primer drove the first two PCR rounds, roughly 10 cycles each. MiXCR was run by TCRdb on the multiplex PCR reads, yielding one entry per CDR3 protein. Of about 120,000 distinct CDR3 sequences listed, around 65% are singletons. What was sequenced was tumor-adjacent normal liver tissue. The receptor source for this set is a woman in her fifties or sixties with primary liver carcinoma and hepatitis B virus infection.

As regards this clonotype: Germline is not matched at one junction end, which may reflect a read error. The J gene is TRBJ1-2, the V gene TRBV11-2; no definite D call. CDR3 length equals 13 residues. CDR1 SGHAT and CDR2 FQNNGV come from the germline V gene. The CDR3 coding sequence is TGTGCCAGCAGCCTAGATCGGAGCCGTGGCTGCACCTTC. Protein: CASSLDRSRGCTF.

The genes are TRBV13 and TRBJ1-1, with D unclear. The CDR3 has 14 residues. Germline CDR1 and CDR2: PRHDT and FYEKMQ (reference sequence). Trimming took 3 bases from V and 10 from J, leaving 18 bases between them. The CDR3 protein is CASSFWQPNTRAFF. Written as DNA, the CDR3 is TGTGCCAGCAGCTTTTGGCAGCCGAACACTAGAGCTTTCTTT.

This clonotype was picked up one time. At one end the junction does not follow the germline gene, possibly because of a read error. This chain uses TRBV7-9 with TRBJ1-3; 8 bases match TRBD1. Looked up from germline, CDR1 is SEHNR and CDR2 is FQNEAQ (reference sequence). There are 18 residues in the CDR3. In DNA form, the CDR3 reads TGTGCCAGCAGCAACCTTTTTGGGACAGGTGACTCTGGAAGCACCATATATTTT. This sequence encodes CASSNLFGTGDSGSTIYF.

Comments on this clonotype: This may stem from a read error, because a much larger clone lies one nucleotide away. This rearrangement joins TRBV7-9 to TRBJ2-7, with 8 bases that match TRBD2. Germline V gives CDR1 SEHNR, CDR2 FQNEAQ (reference sequence). There are 15 residues in the CDR3. Here the CDR3 reads CTSSLGQGLVSEQYF. The CDR3 region has the DNA TGTACCAGCAGCTTAGGTCAGGGACTAGTTTCCGAGCAGTACTTC.

As regards this clonotype: The junction shows a germline mismatch at one end, possibly a read error. This sequence joins TRBV11-3 and TRBJ2-5; 8 bases map to TRBD2. The length of the CDR3 is 14 residues. CDR1 SGHNT and CDR2 YENEEA come from the germline V gene. CDR3 DNA sequence: TGTGCCTGCAGCGCCACTAGCGGCCAAGAGATCCAGTACTTC. As protein: CACSATSGQEIQYF.

Comments on this clonotype: A read error may produce the germline difference seen at one junction end. The V gene is TRBV6-5, the J gene TRBJ1-5; unclear D gene. Germline CDR1 is MNHEY and CDR2 is SVGAGI. This CDR3 is built from 15 residues. CDR3 nucleotide sequence: TGTGCCAGCAGTCACTCGAAGGCCGCGAATCAGTCCCAGCATTTT. It codes for CASSHSKAANQSQHF.

On this clonotype itself: The CDR3 does not close with the conserved phenylalanine or tryptophan, likely indicating a read error. The rearrangement links TRBV6-2 or TRBV6-3 to TRBJ2-1, with 16 bases that match TRBD2. CDR3 length: 18 amino acids. Looked up from germline, CDR1 is MNHEY and CDR2 is SVGEGT. CDR3 DNA: TGTGCCAGCAGTAACTCCCTCGGGACTAGCGGGAGGGGAGGTGAGCAGTTCTCC. This encodes CASSNSLGTSGRGGEQFS.

In this sample, this clonotype turned up once. A read error may explain this, as a much larger clone is one base away. The rearrangement uses TRBV5-1 and TRBJ2-4, with D hard to call. CDR1 SGHRS and CDR2 YFSETQ come from the germline V gene. Deletions cut 1 base from V and 3 bases from J, with 8 bases between. This CDR3 spans 14 amino acids. The CDR3 sequence is CASSLLGHKNIQYF. The CDR3 bases are TGCGCCAGCAGCTTGCTAGGGCACAAAAACATTCAGTACTTC.